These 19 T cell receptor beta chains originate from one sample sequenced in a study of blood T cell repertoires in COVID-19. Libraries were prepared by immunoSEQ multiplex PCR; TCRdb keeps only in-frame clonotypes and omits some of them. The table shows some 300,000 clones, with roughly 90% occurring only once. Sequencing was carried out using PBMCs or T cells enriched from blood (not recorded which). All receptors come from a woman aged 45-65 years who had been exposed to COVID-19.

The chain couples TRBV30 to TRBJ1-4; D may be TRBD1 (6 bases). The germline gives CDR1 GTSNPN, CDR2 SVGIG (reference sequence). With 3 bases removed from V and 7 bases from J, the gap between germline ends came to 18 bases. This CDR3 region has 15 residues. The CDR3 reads CAWRLKTGMIEKLFF. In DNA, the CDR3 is TGTGCCTGGAGACTAAAAACAGGGATGATTGAAAAACTGTTTTTT.

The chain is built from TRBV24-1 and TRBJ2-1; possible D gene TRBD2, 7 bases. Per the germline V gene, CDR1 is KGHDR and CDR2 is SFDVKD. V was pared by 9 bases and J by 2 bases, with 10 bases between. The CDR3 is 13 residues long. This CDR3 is CATGGDTYNEQFF. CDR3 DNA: TGTGCCACCGGGGGGGACACCTACAATGAGCAGTTCTTC.

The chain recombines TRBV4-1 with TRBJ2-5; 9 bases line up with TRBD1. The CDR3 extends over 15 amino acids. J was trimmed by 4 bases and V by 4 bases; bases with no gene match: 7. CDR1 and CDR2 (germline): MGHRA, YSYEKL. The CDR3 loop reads CASSLPTGGAETQYF. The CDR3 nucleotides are TGCGCCAGCAGCCTACCGACAGGGGGAGCAGAGACCCAGTACTTC.

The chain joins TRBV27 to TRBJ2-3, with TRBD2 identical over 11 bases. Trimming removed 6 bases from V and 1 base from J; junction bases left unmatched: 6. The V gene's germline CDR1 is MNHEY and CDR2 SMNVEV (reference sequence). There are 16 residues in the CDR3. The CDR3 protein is CASRLIAGGGTDTQYF. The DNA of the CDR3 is TGTGCCAGCAGGTTGATAGCGGGGGGGGGCACAGATACGCAGTATTTT.

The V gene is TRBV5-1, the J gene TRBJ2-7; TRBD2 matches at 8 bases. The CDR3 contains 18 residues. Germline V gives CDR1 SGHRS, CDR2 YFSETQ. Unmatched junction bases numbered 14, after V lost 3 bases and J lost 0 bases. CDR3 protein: CASSSENIAGLSSYEQYF. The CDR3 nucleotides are TGCGCCAGCAGCTCCGAAAATATAGCGGGACTAAGCTCCTACGAGCAGTACTTC.

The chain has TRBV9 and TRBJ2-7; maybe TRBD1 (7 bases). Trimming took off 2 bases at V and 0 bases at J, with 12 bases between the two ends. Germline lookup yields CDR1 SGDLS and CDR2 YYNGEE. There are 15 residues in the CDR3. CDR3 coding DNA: TGTGCCAGCAGCGTCGCGGGACAGAGCTCCTACGAGCAGTACTTC. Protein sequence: CASSVAGQSSYEQYF.

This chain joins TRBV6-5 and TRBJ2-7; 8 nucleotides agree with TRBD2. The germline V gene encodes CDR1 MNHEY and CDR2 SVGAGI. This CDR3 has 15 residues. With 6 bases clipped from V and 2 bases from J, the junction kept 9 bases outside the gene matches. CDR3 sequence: CASRLSGGRAYEQYF. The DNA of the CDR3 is TGTGCCAGCAGATTGAGCGGGGGTAGAGCCTACGAGCAGTACTTC.

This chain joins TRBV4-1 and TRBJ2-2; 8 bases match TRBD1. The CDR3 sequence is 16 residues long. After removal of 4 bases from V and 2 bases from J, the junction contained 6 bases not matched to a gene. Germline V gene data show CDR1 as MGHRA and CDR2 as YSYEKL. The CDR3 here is CASSLQGARNTGELFF. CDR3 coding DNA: TGCGCCAGCAGCCTTCAGGGGGCTAGAAACACCGGGGAGCTGTTTTTT.

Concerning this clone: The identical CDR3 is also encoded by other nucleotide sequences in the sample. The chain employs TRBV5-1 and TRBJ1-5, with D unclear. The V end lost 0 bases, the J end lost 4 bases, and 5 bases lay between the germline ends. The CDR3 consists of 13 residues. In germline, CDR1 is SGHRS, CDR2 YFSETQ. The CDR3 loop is CASSLDLNQPQHF. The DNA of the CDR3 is TGCGCCAGCAGCTTGGATCTTAATCAGCCCCAGCATTTT.

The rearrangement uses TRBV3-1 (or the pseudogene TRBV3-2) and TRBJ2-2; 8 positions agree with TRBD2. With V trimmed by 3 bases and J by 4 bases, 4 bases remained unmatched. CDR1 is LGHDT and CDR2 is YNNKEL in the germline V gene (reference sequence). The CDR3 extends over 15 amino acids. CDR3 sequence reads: CASSHGGEGTGELFF. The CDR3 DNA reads TGTGCCAGCAGCCACGGGGGGGAGGGCACCGGGGAGCTGTTTTTT.

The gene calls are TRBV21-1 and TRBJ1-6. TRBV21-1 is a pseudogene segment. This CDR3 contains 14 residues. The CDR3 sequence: CASTTPEGGSPLHF. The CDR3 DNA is TGTGCCAGCACCACACCGGAGGGCGGTTCACCCCTCCACTTT.

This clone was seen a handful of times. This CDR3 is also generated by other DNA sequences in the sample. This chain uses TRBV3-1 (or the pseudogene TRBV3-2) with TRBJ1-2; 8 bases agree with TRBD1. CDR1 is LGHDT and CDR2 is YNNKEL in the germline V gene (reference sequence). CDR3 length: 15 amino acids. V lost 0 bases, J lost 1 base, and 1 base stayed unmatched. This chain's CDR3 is CASSQDRGHNYGYTF. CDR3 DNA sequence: TGTGCCAGCAGCCAAGACAGGGGGCATAACTATGGCTACACCTTC.

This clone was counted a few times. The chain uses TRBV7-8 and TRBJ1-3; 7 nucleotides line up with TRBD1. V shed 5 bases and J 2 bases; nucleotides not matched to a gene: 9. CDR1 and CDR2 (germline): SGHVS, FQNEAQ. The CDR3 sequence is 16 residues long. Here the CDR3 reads CASSPDRVAAGNTIYF. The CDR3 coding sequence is TGTGCCAGCAGCCCAGACAGGGTTGCCGCTGGAAACACCATATATTTT.

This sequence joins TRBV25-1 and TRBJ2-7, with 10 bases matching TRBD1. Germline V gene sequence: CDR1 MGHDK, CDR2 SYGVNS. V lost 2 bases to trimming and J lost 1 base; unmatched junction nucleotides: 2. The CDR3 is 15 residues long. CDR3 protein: CASSEPGQGSYEQYF. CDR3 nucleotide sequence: TGTGCCAGCAGTGAACCGGGACAGGGGTCCTACGAGCAGTACTTC.

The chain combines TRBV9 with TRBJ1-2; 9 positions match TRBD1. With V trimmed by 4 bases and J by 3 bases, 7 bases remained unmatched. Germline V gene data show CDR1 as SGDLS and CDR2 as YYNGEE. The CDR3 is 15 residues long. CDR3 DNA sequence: TGTGCCAGCAGCAACGACAGGGGGAGTGACTATGGCTACACCTTC. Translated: CASSNDRGSDYGYTF. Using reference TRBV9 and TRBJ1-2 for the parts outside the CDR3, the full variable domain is DSGVTQTPKHLITATGQRVTLRCSPRSGDLSVYWYQQSLDQGLQFLIQYYNGEERAKGNILERFSAQQFPDLHSELNLSSLELGDSALYFCASSNDRGSDYGYTFGSGTRLTVV.

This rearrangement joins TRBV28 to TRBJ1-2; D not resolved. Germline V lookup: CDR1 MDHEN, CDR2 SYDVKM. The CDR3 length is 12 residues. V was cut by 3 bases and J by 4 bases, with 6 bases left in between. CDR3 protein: CASSFEGYGYTF. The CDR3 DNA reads TGTGCCAGCAGTTTTGAGGGCTATGGCTACACCTTC.

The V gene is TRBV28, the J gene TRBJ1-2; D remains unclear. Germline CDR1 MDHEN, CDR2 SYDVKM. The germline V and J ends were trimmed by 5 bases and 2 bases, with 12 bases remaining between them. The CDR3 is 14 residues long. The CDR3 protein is CASSVAALNYGYTF. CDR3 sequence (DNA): TGTGCCAGCAGTGTAGCAGCGTTAAACTATGGCTACACCTTC.

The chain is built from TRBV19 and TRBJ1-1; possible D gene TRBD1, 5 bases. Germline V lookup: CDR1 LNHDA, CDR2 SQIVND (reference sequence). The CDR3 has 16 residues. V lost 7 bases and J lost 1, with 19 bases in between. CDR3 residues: CASTPPGRGWNTEAFF. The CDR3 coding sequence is TGTGCCAGTACTCCCCCGGGGCGGGGTTGGAACACTGAAGCTTTCTTT.

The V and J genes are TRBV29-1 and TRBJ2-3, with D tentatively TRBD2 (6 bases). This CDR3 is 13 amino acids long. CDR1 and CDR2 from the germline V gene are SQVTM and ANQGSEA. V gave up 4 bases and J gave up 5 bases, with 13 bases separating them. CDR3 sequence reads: CSVVGGYKDTQYF. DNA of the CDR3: TGCAGCGTTGTCGGAGGGTACAAAGATACGCAGTATTTT.